The sequence of this T cell receptor beta chain was determined in a study of blood T cell repertoires in COVID-19. Study background: COVID-19 samples from acute and convalescent phases originated in the United States, Italy and Spain. Sample material is recorded as cDNA or gDNA derived from T cells, B-cell-depleted T cells, or PBMCs.

The CDR3 spans 14 residues. Germline CDR1 SNHLY, CDR2 FYNNEI. J was trimmed by 5 bases and V by 8 bases; bases with no gene match: 10. In the study's own analysis: From reference gene primer amplification, estimates of nucleated cell counts were derived. TCRdb keeps only in-frame clones here, not all; method: immunoSEQ multiplex PCR. V and J calls and clone size are those listed in that table; D and trimming were worked out from the DNA. This table has 300,000 or so clones, 85% to 90% appearing once. Material for sequencing was peripheral blood. V and J are TRBV2 and TRBJ1-1; 8 nucleotides agree with TRBD1. The TCR sequence derives from a middle-aged woman with acute or convalescent COVID-19. CDR3 sequence: CASGAGGEETEAFF. The CDR3, as DNA: TGTGCCAGCGGTGCAGGGGGCGAGGAGACTGAAGCTTTCTTT.